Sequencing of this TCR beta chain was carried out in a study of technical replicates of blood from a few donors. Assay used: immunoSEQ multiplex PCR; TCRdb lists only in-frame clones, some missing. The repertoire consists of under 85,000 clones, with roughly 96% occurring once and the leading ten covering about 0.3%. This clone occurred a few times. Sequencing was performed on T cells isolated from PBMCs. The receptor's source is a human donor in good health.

DNA for the CDR3: TGTGCCAGCAGCTTAATAAGGACTGGCTACAATGAGCAGTTCTTC. It translates to CASSLIRTGYNEQFF. This rearrangement joins TRBV5-5 to TRBJ2-1; tentative D call: TRBD2 (5 bases). Germline CDR1 is SGHKS and CDR2 is YYEKEE (reference sequence). The CDR3 is 15 residues long. V dropped 2 bases and J dropped 3 bases, with 12 bases sitting between them.